A single sample gave rise to the 5 T cell receptor beta chains below, sequenced in a study of shared clonotypes between healthy human individuals. Here immunoSEQ multiplex PCR was the method, and the copy in TCRdb shows in-frame clones only, minus some. The sample holds about 600,000 clones, just under 97% seen once. Naive CD8 cells were CD45RO-negative, positively selected for CCR7, excluding terminally differentiated effector memory CD45RA+ cells. Sequencing input: naive CD8+ T cells sorted from blood. All receptors derive from a woman aged 25-40 years in good health.

This sequence joins TRBV28 and TRBJ1-5, with D perhaps matching TRBD1 (6 bases). V was cut by 5 bases and J by 0 bases, with 20 bases left in between. This CDR3 is 18 amino acids long. Germline CDR1 is MDHEN and CDR2 is SYDVKM. The CDR3 DNA is TGTGCCAGCAGTCGGGACAACGCCTGGCTATATAGCAATCAGCCCCAGCATTTT. Its translation: CASSRDNAWLYSNQPQHF.

Details on this clone: The sample contains more than one DNA sequence encoding this CDR3. The V gene is TRBV27, the J gene TRBJ2-7; TRBD1 might be the D (5 bases). V was cut by 5 bases and J by 0 bases, with 8 bases left in between. This CDR3 spans 13 amino acids. Germline V gene data show CDR1 as MNHEY and CDR2 as SMNVEV (reference sequence). CDR3 DNA sequence: TGTGCCAGCAGTCAGGGATCCTCCTACGAGCAGTACTTC. It translates to CASSQGSSYEQYF.

The genes are TRBV10-3 and TRBJ2-7; TRBD1 matches 7 bases. V was clipped by 2 bases and J by 2 bases; unmatched bases: 9. From germline, CDR1 is ENHRY and CDR2 SYGVKD. The CDR3 has 16 residues. The CDR3 coding sequence is TGTGCCATCAGTGAGCCTTATAAGACAGGGACCTACGAGCAGTACTTC. It codes for CAISEPYKTGTYEQYF.

V is TRBV11-3 and J is TRBJ2-5; D is uncertain. V shed 4 bases and J shed 5 bases, with 17 bases lying between them. CDR1 is SGHNT, CDR2 YENEEA, per germline. The CDR3 extends over 15 amino acids. CDR3: CASSSSGSLGETQYF. The CDR3 nucleotides are TGTGCCAGCAGCTCCTCCGGGTCCCTGGGGGAGACCCAGTACTTC.

The rearrangement uses TRBV27 and TRBJ2-5; D may match TRBD1 or TRBD2 (5 bases each). V was cut by 5 bases and J by 2 bases, with 18 bases left in between. This CDR3 comprises 16 residues. CDR1 and CDR2 from the germline V gene are MNHEY and SMNVEV (reference sequence). CDR3 amino acids: CASSAMPGRIQETQYF. For the CDR3, the DNA is TGTGCCAGCAGTGCAATGCCGGGACGAATACAAGAGACCCAGTACTTC.